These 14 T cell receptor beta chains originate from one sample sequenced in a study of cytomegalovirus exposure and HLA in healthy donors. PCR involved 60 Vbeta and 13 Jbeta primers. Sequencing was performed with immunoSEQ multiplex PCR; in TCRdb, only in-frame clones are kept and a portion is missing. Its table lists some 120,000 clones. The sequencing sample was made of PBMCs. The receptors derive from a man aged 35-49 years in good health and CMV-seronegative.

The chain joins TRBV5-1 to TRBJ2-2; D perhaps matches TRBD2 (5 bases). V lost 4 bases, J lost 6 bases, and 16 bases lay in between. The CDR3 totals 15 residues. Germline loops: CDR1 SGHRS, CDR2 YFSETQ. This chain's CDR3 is CASSNQDSVPGELFF. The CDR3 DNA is TGCGCCAGCAGCAATCAGGATAGCGTGCCCGGGGAGCTGTTTTTT.

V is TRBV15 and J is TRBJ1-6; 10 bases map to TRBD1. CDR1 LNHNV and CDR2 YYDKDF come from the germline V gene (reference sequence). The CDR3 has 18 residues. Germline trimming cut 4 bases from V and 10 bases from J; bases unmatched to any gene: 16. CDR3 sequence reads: CATSKGYDRGLGGSPLHF. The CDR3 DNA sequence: TGTGCCACCAGCAAGGGCTATGACAGGGGGCTAGGAGGATCACCCCTCCACTTT.

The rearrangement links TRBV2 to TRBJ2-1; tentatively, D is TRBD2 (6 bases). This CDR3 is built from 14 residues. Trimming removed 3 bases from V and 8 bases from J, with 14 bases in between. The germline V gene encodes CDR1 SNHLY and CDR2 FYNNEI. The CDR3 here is CASSELEWGDEQFF. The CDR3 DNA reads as TGTGCCAGCAGTGAGCTCGAGTGGGGGGATGAGCAGTTCTTC.

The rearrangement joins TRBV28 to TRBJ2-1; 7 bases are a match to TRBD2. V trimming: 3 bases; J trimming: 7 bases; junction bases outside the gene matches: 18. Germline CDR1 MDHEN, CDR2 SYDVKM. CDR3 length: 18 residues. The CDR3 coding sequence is TGTGCCAGCAGTTTCTCGGTCGGGAGGCCCTCCCTTAGGAATGAGCAGTTCTTC. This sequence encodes CASSFSVGRPSLRNEQFF.

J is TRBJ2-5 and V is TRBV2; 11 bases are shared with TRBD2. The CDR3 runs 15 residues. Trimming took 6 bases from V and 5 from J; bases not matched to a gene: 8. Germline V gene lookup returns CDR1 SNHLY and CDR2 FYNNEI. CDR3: CASRTSGVIAETQYF. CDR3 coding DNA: TGTGCCAGCAGGACTAGCGGGGTCATTGCGGAGACCCAGTACTTC. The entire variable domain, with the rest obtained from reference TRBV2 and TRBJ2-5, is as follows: EPEVTQTPSHQVTQMGQEVILRCVPISNHLYFYWYRQILGQKVEFLVSFYNNEISEKSEIFDDQFSVERPDGSNFTLKIRSTKLEDSAMYFCASRTSGVIAETQYFGPGTRLLVL.

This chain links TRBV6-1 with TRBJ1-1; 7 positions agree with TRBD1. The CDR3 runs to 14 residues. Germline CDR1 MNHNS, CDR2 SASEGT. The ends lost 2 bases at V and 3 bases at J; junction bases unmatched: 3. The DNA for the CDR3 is TGTGCCAGCAGTGAAAGGGGGCTCTACACTGAAGCTTTCTTT. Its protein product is CASSERGLYTEAFF.

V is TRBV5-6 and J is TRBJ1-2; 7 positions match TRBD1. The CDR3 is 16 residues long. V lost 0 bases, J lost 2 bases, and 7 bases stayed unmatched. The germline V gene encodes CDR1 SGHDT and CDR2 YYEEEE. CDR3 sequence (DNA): TGTGCCAGCAGCTTGGGAGTGGCCAGGGGGAACTATGGCTACACCTTC. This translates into CASSLGVARGNYGYTF.

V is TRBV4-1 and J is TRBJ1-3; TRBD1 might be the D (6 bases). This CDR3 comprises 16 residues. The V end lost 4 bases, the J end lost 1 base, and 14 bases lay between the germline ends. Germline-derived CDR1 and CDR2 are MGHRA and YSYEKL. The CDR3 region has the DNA TGCGCCAGCAGCCTAGTGCCCGGACAGTCTGGAAACACCATATATTTT. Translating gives CASSLVPGQSGNTIYF.

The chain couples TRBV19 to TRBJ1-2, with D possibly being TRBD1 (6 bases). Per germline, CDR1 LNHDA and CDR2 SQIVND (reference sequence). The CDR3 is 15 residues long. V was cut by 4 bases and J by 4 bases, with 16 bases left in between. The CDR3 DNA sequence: TGTGCCAGTAGTACACATACACAGGGCTCCTATGGCTACACCTTC. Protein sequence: CASSTHTQGSYGYTF.

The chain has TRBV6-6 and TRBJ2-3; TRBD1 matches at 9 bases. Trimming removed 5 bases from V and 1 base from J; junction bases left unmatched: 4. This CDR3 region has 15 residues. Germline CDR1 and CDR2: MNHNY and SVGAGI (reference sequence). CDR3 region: CASSTWDRGTDTQYF. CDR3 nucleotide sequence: TGTGCCAGCAGTACCTGGGACAGGGGCACAGATACGCAGTATTTT.

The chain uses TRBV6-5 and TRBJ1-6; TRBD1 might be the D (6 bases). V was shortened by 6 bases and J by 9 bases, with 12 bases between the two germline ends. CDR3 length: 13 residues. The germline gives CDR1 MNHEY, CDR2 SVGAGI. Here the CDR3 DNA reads TGTGCCAGCAGAGCGACAGGTTCTTCACCCCTCCACTTT. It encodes CASRATGSSPLHF.

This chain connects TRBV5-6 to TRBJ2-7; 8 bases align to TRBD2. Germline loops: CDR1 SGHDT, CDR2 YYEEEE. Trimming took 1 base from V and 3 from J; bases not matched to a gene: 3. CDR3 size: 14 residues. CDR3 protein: CASSLMAGGYEQYF. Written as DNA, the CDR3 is TGTGCCAGCAGCTTGATGGCGGGAGGCTACGAGCAGTACTTC.

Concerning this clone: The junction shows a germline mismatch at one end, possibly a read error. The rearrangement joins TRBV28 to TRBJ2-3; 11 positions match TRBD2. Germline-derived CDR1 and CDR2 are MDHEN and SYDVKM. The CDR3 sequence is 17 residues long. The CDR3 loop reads CASSTRTSGRGTDTQYF. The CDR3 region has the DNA TGTGCCAGCAGCACTCGGACTAGCGGGCGGGGCACGGATACGCAGTATTTT.

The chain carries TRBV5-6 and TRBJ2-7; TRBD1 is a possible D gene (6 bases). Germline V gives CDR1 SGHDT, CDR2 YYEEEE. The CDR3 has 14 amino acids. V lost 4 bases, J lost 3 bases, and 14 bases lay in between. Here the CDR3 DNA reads TGTGCCAGCAGCGAAATGACAGGACACTACGAGCAGTACTTC. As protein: CASSEMTGHYEQYF.